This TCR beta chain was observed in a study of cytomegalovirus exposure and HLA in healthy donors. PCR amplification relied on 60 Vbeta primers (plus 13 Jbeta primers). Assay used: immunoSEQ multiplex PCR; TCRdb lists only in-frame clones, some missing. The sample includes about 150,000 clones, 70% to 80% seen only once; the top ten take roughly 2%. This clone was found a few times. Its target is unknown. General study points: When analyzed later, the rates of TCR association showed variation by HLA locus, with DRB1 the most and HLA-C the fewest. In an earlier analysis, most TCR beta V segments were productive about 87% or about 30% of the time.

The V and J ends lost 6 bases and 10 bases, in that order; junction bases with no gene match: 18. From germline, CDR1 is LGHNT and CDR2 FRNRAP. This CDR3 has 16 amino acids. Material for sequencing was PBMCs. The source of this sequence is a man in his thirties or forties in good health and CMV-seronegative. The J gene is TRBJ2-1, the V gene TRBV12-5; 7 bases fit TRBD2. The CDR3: CASGPPGERGWKEQFF. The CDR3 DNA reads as TGTGCTAGTGGCCCCCCCGGGGAGCGGGGTTGGAAGGAGCAGTTCTTC.